The entry below gives a single T cell receptor beta chain sequence along with its context. This CDR3 contains 16 residues. Trimming stripped 0 bases from V and 0 bases from J, with 9 bases between. Germline V gene lookup returns CDR1 SNHLY and CDR2 FYNNEI. Per the authors' pipeline: Reference gene primer amplification in the assay estimated nucleated cell counts. Assay: immunoSEQ multiplex PCR; the TCRdb copy retains only in-frame clones and omits some. The DNA was the basis for D and trimming; V, J and clone size are from that table. In the table there are over 20,000 clones, about 72% of which are singletons. This sample was included in a study of blood T cell repertoires in COVID-19. As for the study in general: The United States, Italy and Spain were the sources of the acute and convalescent COVID-19 samples. The analysed material was cDNA or gDNA that came from T cells, B-cell-depleted T cells, or PBMCs.

This sequence originates from a woman aged 80 or over with acute or convalescent COVID-19. The chain uses TRBV2 and TRBJ1-3; weak D call: TRBD1 (6 bases). The specimen sequenced was peripheral blood. For the CDR3, the DNA is TGTGCCAGCAGTGAAGCGACAGGCTTCTCTGGAAACACCATATATTTT. This codes for CASSEATGFSGNTIYF.